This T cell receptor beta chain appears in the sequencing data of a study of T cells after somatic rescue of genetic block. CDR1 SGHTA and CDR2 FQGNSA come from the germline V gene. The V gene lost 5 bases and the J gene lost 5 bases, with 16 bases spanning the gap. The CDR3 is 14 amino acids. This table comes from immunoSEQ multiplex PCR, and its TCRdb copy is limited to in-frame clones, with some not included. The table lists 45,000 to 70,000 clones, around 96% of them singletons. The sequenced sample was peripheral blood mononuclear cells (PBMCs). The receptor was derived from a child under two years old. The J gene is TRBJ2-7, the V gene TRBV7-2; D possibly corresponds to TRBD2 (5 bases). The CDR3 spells CASSPRTSSHEQYF. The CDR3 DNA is TGTGCCAGCAGCCCGCGAACTAGTAGTCACGAGCAGTACTTC.